This TCR beta chain is drawn from a study of long-term antiretroviral therapy in people with HIV (dated by TCRdb to the early 2020s). Concerning the study at large: The earliest samples were collected approximately a decade before the 2015 WHO recommendation for immediate ART, a period when ART was typically delayed until CD4 counts fell. A retrospective serial study tested whether changes in peripheral blood TRB repertoire composition and diversity were associated with ART initiation and durable HIV suppression. A total of 150 to 200 cryopreserved PBMC samples were contributed to the cohort by 30 adults with confirmed HIV infection, with samples collected serially over a mean of roughly six years (range 1-12). Of the roughly 32 participants with HIV, eleven were female. Test extractions of a monoclonal T-cell line alongside fewer than 40 polyclonal samples showed no cross-contamination during QIAcube processing. Study-wide findings and limitations: Because pre-ART samples had limited cell numbers, unsorted PBMC were profiled rather than sorted CD4+ and CD8+ T cells. Samples dated from the mid-2000s to the late 2010s, and the ART regimens used may be less effective than current ones. Narrower CDR3 length ranges were observed in HIV repertoires than in controls, and an antigen-experienced repertoire with only a slight naive shift after ART was suggested by the network structure. No data were available on ART adherence, viral resistance or therapy changes, limiting inferences about post-ART repertoire changes. At every time point, the repertoire was dominated by expanded TRB clones first identified before ART initiation, although this dominance fluctuated and, in many PLHIV, declined after ART. Starting ART was linked to a significant rise in TRB diversity, yet even with long-term ART the diversity remained significantly lower than in transplant donor controls. Owing to limited PBMC availability, only the TCR beta chain was sequenced, without alpha chain pairing.

To be included, a participant needed at least one PBMC sample from before ART initiation plus at least two post-ART samples. Treatment was received in the United States of America by all participants with HIV. Cryopreserved samples of roughly 0.95-10 million PBMC were thawed and washed before DNA extraction. At the time of the earliest PBMC sample, participants with HIV were aged between roughly 23 and 60 years. PBMC samples were contributed by each participant from 1-4 timepoints before ART initiation and 2-8 timepoints after ART initiation, with a median of 7 samples. Serial HIV viral load, CD4+ T-cell count, ART history and demographic data were obtained for every participant. Using a Qiagen kit on a QIAcube, genomic DNA was extracted from unsorted PBMC, with samples processed in batches of 12. As to this clone: There is no known antigen for this receptor. Per-base quality was not reported, and no clone a single base away is much larger than it.

The immunoSEQ hsTCRB v3.0 assay was used at survey level resolution for TRB variable region sequencing. The targeted TRB sequencing depth was roughly 40,000-50,000 T-cell genomes per sample. Pooled TRB libraries were sequenced on an Illumina MiSeq with a v3 150-cycle kit. In the original analysis: Repertoire analysis was performed in R inside a reproducible Nextflow workflow that covered QC, data transformation and analysis. Custom analyses were implemented in LymphoSeq2, an R package for AIRR-Seq data exploration. After excluding a handful of samples that yielded fewer than 5000 total TRB sequences, 150 to 200 HIV repertoires remained for analysis. Of the approximately 190 retained HIV repertoires, about 60 were collected before and around 130 after ART initiation. Each repertoire was downsampled to 5000 TRB nucleotide sequences, and summary statistics were averaged across 100 downsampling iterations. TRB sequences were retained for analysis only if CDR3 regions of at least seven amino acids were present. A Shannon entropy-derived clonality score and the Gini coefficient were used to measure diversity. In the repertoire networks, any two of the top 5000 CDR3 amino acid sequences were linked whenever the two sequences differed by an edit distance of one. Antigen specificity groups and MHC restriction were predicted for TRB CDR3 amino acid sequences with GLIPH2. Known CMV, EBV, HIV or tissue antigen associations were flagged by matching CDR3 amino acid sequences against VDJdb and McPAS-TCR. Pre-ART, post-ART and control groups were compared with Wilcoxon signed-rank tests and Holm-Bonferroni correction. Not all clones reach the TCRdb copy of this immuneACCESS table, which keeps in-frame sequences only. Checked studies attribute under half of the gap to unresolved V genes and leave the rest unexplained. The DNA gave D and trimming, while V, J and clone size come from that table. Across this sample there are around 30,000 clones, with roughly 85% seen only once. The top ten constitute almost 4.5% of the sample.

V drops 4 bases and J drops 6 bases, leaving 16 bases in between. CDR3 length: 14 amino acids, cysteine to phenylalanine. Solely the CDR3 DNA is kept, with 42 bases framed from the first base. As encoded in the germline V gene (reference sequence), CDR1 is MNHEY while CDR2 is SMNVEV. Source: unsorted PBMCs, taken about 3.4 years after starting antiretroviral therapy. This receptor chain uses TRBV27 and TRBJ2-7; the D assignment is uncertain and may be TRBD1 or TRBD2, with 5 bases supporting each. The clonotype comes from a young man with HIV. DNA sequence: TGTGCCAGCAGTTCAGGGACCTGGAAGCGCGAGCAGTACTTC. This encodes CASSSGTWKREQYF.